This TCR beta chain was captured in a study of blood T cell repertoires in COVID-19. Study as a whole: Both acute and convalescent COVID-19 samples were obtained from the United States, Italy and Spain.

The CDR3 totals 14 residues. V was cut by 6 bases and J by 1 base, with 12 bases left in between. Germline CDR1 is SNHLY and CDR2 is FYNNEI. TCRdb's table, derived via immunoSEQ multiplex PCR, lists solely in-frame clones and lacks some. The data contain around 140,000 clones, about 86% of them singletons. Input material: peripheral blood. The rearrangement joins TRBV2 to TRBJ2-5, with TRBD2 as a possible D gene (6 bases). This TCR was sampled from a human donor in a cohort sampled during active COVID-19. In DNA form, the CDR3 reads TGTGCCAGCAGGGGACTGAGGCCCCAAGAGACCCAGTACTTC. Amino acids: CASRGLRPQETQYF.